This TCR beta chain was observed in a study of T-cell memory formation after mild COVID-19. Points from the study as a whole: Certain responding clones were present in pre-infection memory, suggesting participation of cross-reactive memory.

The CDR3 loop spans 14 amino acids. J gave up 7 bases and V 2 bases, and 7 bases lay outside the gene matches. From germline, CDR1 is MNHEY and CDR2 SVGAGI. TCRdb itself ran the 5' RACE reads through MiXCR, one entry per CDR3 protein. The sample holds 140,000 to 150,000 distinct CDR3 sequences, 6% to 6.5% seen once. This clonotype was found many times. Its antigen is currently unknown. The receptor was isolated from an adult woman who had mild COVID-19 (a few samples of this study predate the infection). Cell type and time point are not known. J is TRBJ2-7 and V is TRBV6-5; 8 bases map to TRBD1. Sample: PBMCs or a T cell subset sorted from them (not recorded which). The CDR3 here is CASSYPDRAGEQYF. CDR3 coding DNA: TGTGCCAGCAGTTACCCGGACAGGGCGGGTGAGCAGTACTTC.